This T cell receptor beta chain was recorded in a study of control samples from healthy donors and cancer patients. Repertoires were generated with immunoSEQ multiplex PCR, while TCRdb's copy carries only in-frame clones and drops some. The sample carries about 120,000 clones, 70% to 90% recorded once. Germline V gene sequence: CDR1 LNHDA, CDR2 SQIVND (reference sequence). This CDR3 spans 15 amino acids. Trimming removed 3 bases from V and 13 bases from J, with 19 bases in between. The chain joins TRBV19 to TRBJ1-6; D is uncertain. Material for sequencing was blood. This TCR was recovered from a woman aged 70 to 79 in good health. The CDR3 DNA reads as TGTGCCAGTAGTATTGGGCCGAACCAACTCTCCCCCCTCCACTTT. Encoded protein: CASSIGPNQLSPLHF.